This record looks at one TCR beta chain sequence and its context. Germline CDR1 MDHEN, CDR2 SYDVKM. Trimming took 7 bases from V and 4 from J, leaving 15 bases between them. The CDR3 contains 14 residues. The data derive from a study of shared clonotypes between healthy human individuals. Some clones are missing from TCRdb's copy, which holds only in-frame ones; the method was immunoSEQ multiplex PCR. Among some 2,500,000 clones listed, 93% were seen once. The authors divided CD4+ cells into CD45RA+ naive and CD45RA-negative memory subsets. V is TRBV28 and J is TRBJ2-3; maybe TRBD2 (6 bases). The sequence derives from a man in his late teens or twenties in good health. Some clones in this sample may be carry-over from other donors' samples. The source material was naive CD4+ T cells from PBMCs. Indicated subset: CD45RA+ positively selected. CDR3 nucleotides: TGTGCCAGCAAGGGCGCTAGCGTCTCAGATACGCAGTATTTT. Its protein product is CASKGASVSDTQYF.